The 25 T cell receptor beta chains below were found in one sample sequenced in a study of blood T cells in healthy people across ages. It was with a sample-barcoded 5' primer and a J-beta primer mix that a second PCR of roughly 6 to 12 cycles was run. TCRdb itself ran the 5' RACE reads through MiXCR, one entry per CDR3 protein. The sample lists about 780,000 distinct CDR3 sequences; about a quarter were seen once. The data also belong to a second study, concerning T cells of mothers and their children.

The sequenced material came from blood. These receptors all stem from a boy under 18 in good health.

The chain has TRBV14 and TRBJ2-5; D remains ambiguous. V was trimmed by 1 base and J by 2 bases, leaving 8 bases between them. Germline CDR1 SGHDN, CDR2 FVKESK. This CDR3 contains 14 residues. Written as DNA, the CDR3 is TGTGCCAGCAGCCAAGTTCAACTACAAGAGACCCAGTACTTC. It codes for CASSQVQLQETQYF. Full variable domain (missing parts from reference TRBV14 and TRBJ2-5): EAGVTQFPSHSVIEKGQTVTLRCDPISGHDNLYWYRRVMGKEIKFLLHFVKESKQDESGMPNNRFLAERTGGTYSTLKVQPAELEDSGVYFCASSQVQLQETQYFGPGTRLLVL.

The chain employs TRBV6-1 and TRBJ2-1, with 8 bases matching TRBD1. V lost 6 bases and J lost 4; bases outside the gene matches: 8. The CDR3 runs 15 residues. Germline V gene lookup returns CDR1 MNHNS and CDR2 SASEGT. The CDR3 region is CASRAGGSNYNEQFF. CDR3 in DNA: TGTGCCAGCAGGGCAGGGGGCTCTAATTACAATGAGCAGTTCTTC.

V gene TRBV4-2 combines with J gene TRBJ2-7, with 9 bases lining up with TRBD1. V lost 4 bases and J lost 4; bases outside the gene matches: 11. CDR3 length: 16 residues. Germline V gives CDR1 LGHNA, CDR2 YNFKEQ. The DNA of the CDR3 is TGTGCCAGCAGCCCCCCCGGGACAGGGAGGGGATACGAGCAGTACTTC. This encodes CASSPPGTGRGYEQYF.

V is TRBV11-3 and J is TRBJ2-5; the D gene is possibly TRBD2 (6 bases). V shed 5 bases and J shed 4 bases, with 17 bases lying between them. The germline V gene encodes CDR1 SGHNT and CDR2 YENEEA. The CDR3 spans 15 residues. CDR3: CASSRTYGGPETQYF. DNA for the CDR3: TGTGCCAGCAGCAGAACCTACGGGGGTCCAGAGACCCAGTACTTC.

There are a few counts of this clonotype. V gene TRBV6-5 combines with J gene TRBJ1-2; D is perhaps TRBD1 (5 bases). Germline V gene data show CDR1 as MNHEY and CDR2 as SVGAGI. CDR3 length: 13 amino acids. Trimming left V 0 bases short and J 5 bases short, with 7 bases between. CDR3 protein: CASSYSREYGYTF. For the CDR3, the DNA is TGTGCCAGCAGTTACTCCAGGGAGTATGGCTACACCTTC.

The rearrangement links TRBV6-5 to TRBJ2-1, with 8 bases lining up with TRBD1. This CDR3 is 14 amino acids long. V lost 6 bases and J lost 8; bases outside the gene matches: 9. CDR1 and CDR2 (germline): MNHEY, SVGAGI. The CDR3 loop is CASRELTGVDEQFF. The CDR3 coding sequence is TGTGCCAGCAGGGAATTGACAGGGGTCGATGAGCAGTTCTTC.

The chain recombines TRBV10-3 with TRBJ1-2; no reliable D call. Trimming left V 4 bases short and J 6 bases short, with 6 bases between. Germline CDR1 and CDR2: ENHRY and SYGVKD. There are 11 residues in the CDR3. The CDR3 DNA reads TGTGCCATCAGTGTGGGCGATGGCTACACCTTC. Translating gives CAISVGDGYTF.

This clonotype was recorded once. The chain uses TRBV12-3 or TRBV12-4 and TRBJ2-1; D uncertain. This CDR3 is 13 amino acids long. The V end lost 5 bases, the J end lost 9 bases, and 14 bases lay between the germline ends. CDR3 in DNA: TGTGCCAGCAGTCGTTCCGGTATGCTTGAGCAGTTCTTC. Translating it yields CASSRSGMLEQFF.

The rearrangement joins TRBV11-2 to TRBJ2-3; D not resolved. The length of the CDR3 is 15 residues. The V gene lost 5 bases and the J gene lost 1 base, with 13 bases spanning the gap. Germline-derived CDR1 and CDR2 are SGHAT and FQNNGV. The CDR3 sequence: CASSMGESGTDTQYF. Here the CDR3 DNA reads TGTGCCAGCAGCATGGGTGAGAGCGGCACAGATACGCAGTATTTT.

V usage is TRBV11-2 and J usage is TRBJ2-1; D unresolved. The germline CDR1 and CDR2 sequences are SGHAT and FQNNGV. The CDR3 consists of 14 residues. Trimming removed 2 bases at V and 6 bases at J, with 11 bases between. CDR3 loop: CASSLSSGRNEQFF. CDR3 DNA sequence: TGTGCCAGCAGCTTATCATCGGGCCGCAATGAGCAGTTCTTC.

This chain uses TRBV28 with TRBJ1-4; 9 positions agree with TRBD1. V lost 6 bases, J lost 4 bases, and 9 bases stayed unmatched. From germline, CDR1 is MDHEN and CDR2 SYDVKM. CDR3 length: 16 residues. CDR3 sequence (DNA): TGTGCCAGCAGGCCTAGGACAGGGGTTGGTAATGAAAAACTGTTTTTT. It specifies CASRPRTGVGNEKLFF.

The table lists this clonotype with a count of one. V is TRBV12-3 or TRBV12-4 and J is TRBJ2-5; 10 bases are a match to TRBD2. V lost 4 bases, J lost 4 bases, and 6 bases stayed unmatched. The CDR3 spans 15 residues. CDR3 nucleotides: TGTGCCAGCAGTTCAACCTCTAGCGGGGGAGAGACCCAGTACTTC. Translation: CASSSTSSGGETQYF.

This clonotype was observed a few times. V is TRBV19 and J is TRBJ2-5; D might be TRBD2 (5 bases). V lost 5 bases and J 7 bases, leaving 14 bases between the germline ends. This CDR3 is built from 13 residues. Per the germline V gene, CDR1 is LNHDA and CDR2 is SQIVND (reference sequence). The CDR3 DNA sequence: TGTGCCAGTAGTCTAGGAGAGGGCCCGACCCAGTACTTC. This codes for CASSLGEGPTQYF.

This clonotype has a handful of counts. The CDR3 DNA reads TGCAGCGTTGAGGGGCCAGTAGGGACAGATACGCAGTATTTT. Protein: CSVEGPVGTDTQYF. The V and J genes are TRBV29-1 and TRBJ2-3; maybe TRBD1 (5 bases). Germline CDR1 and CDR2: SQVTM and ANQGSEA. The germline V and J ends were trimmed by 3 bases and 3 bases, with 13 bases remaining between them. The CDR3 extends over 14 amino acids.

This rearrangement joins TRBV12-5 to TRBJ1-5; D remains unclear. The CDR3 has 14 amino acids. Germline V gene lookup returns CDR1 LGHNT and CDR2 FRNRAP. Trimming shortened V by 6 bases and J by 0 bases, and 9 bases separated the two germline ends. CDR3 region: CASGFGYSNQPQHF. The DNA for the CDR3 is TGTGCTAGTGGCTTCGGGTATAGCAATCAGCCCCAGCATTTT.

This clonotype was observed a few times. The chain is built from TRBV7-3 and TRBJ2-5, with 7 bases aligning to TRBD1. Near its end, the DNA agrees better with TRBJ2-7, so the J call may be wrong. This CDR3 region has 13 residues. The germline CDR1 and CDR2 sequences are SGHTA and FQGTGA. CDR3 DNA sequence: TGTGCCAGCAGCGCCGACAGGGCCTACGAGCAGTACTTC. Translated: CASSADRAYEQYF.

The chain has TRBV29-1 and TRBJ1-1, with a tentative D call TRBD1 (6 bases). Trimming pared 8 bases from V and 7 bases from J, leaving 20 bases between. The CDR3 consists of 13 residues. Germline loops: CDR1 SQVTM, CDR2 ANQGSEA. CDR3 sequence: CSLMTGIDLEAFF. The CDR3 DNA sequence: TGCAGCTTGATGACAGGTATAGACCTTGAAGCTTTCTTT.

This clonotype was found a few times. The chain joins TRBV7-2 to TRBJ1-5, with D hard to call. The CDR3 contains 16 residues. V lost 2 bases, J lost 7 bases, and 18 bases lay in between. CDR1 and CDR2 from the germline V gene are SGHTA and FQGNSA. CDR3 sequence (DNA): TGTGCCAGCAGCTTAAGATCCTCTGGTGCCTCCCAGCCCCAGCATTTT. The encoded protein is CASSLRSSGASQPQHF.

This chain links TRBV9 with TRBJ2-1; 8 bases agree with TRBD2. This CDR3 has 13 residues. CDR1 and CDR2 (germline): SGDLS, YYNGEE. V shed 1 base, J shed 9 bases, and the junction held 3 bases outside the gene matches. The CDR3 loop is CASSVRGGSEQFF. CDR3 sequence (DNA): TGTGCCAGCAGCGTACGGGGGGGGTCTGAGCAGTTCTTC.

This clonotype was seen more than once but under ten times. The V and J genes are TRBV3-1 and TRBJ1-2; 10 bases match TRBD1. The V gene end was trimmed by 3 bases and the J gene end by 4 bases; junction bases not matched to a gene: 5. The CDR3 consists of 15 residues. Germline V gene sequence: CDR1 LGHDT, CDR2 YNNKEL (reference sequence). The chain's CDR3 is CASSQWDRGFYGYTF. The CDR3 nucleotides read TGTGCCAGCAGCCAGTGGGACAGGGGCTTCTATGGCTACACCTTC. The full variable domain, completed using reference TRBV3-1 and TRBJ1-2, is DTAVSQTPKYLVTQMGNDKSIKCEQNLGHDTMYWYKQDSKKFLKIMFSYNNKELIINETVPNRFSPKSPDKAHLNLHINSLELGDSAVYFCASSQWDRGFYGYTFGSGTRLTVV.

Remarks on this clonotype: As the CDR3 is not closed by the conserved phenylalanine or tryptophan, this likely results from a read error. The chain joins TRBV12-3 or TRBV12-4 to TRBJ2-3; perhaps TRBD1 as D (5 bases). There are 14 residues in the CDR3. The ends were cut back, 5 bases at V and 0 bases at J, with 9 bases in the middle. The CDR3 is CASSPGHSTDTQYV. CDR3 coding DNA: TGTGCCAGCAGTCCAGGGCATAGCACAGATACGCAGTATGTT.

The V gene is TRBV6-6, the J gene TRBJ1-2; a possible D gene is TRBD1 (6 bases). The V and J ends lost 2 bases and 6 bases respectively, with 10 bases between them. The CDR3 spans 13 residues. CDR1 and CDR2 (germline): MNHNY, SVGAGI (reference sequence). CDR3 sequence reads: CASSYGGGDGYTF. CDR3 nucleotide sequence: TGTGCCAGCAGTTACGGCGGGGGCGATGGCTACACCTTC.

The chain combines TRBV29-1 with TRBJ1-2; perhaps TRBD1 as D (5 bases). Germline assignment: CDR1 SQVTM and CDR2 ANQGSEA. The CDR3 length is 11 residues. Here the CDR3 reads CNAKTVAGYTF. DNA for the CDR3: TGCAACGCTAAGACAGTTGCTGGCTACACCTTC. Together with reference TRBV29-1 and TRBJ1-2, the CDR3 gives the full variable domain: SAVISQKPSRDICQRGTSLTIQCQVDSQVTMMFWYRQQPGQSLTLIATANQGSEATYESGFVIDKFPISRPNLTFSTLTVSNMSPEDSSIYLCNAKTVAGYTFGSGTRLTVV.

This clonotype has just a few counts. This rearrangement joins TRBV4-1 to TRBJ1-1, with D perhaps TRBD1 (6 bases). Germline CDR1 is MGHRA and CDR2 is YSYEKL. The CDR3 consists of 15 residues. Trimming cost V 3 bases and J 2 bases, with 13 bases left between them. The CDR3, as DNA: TGCGCCAGCAGCCATGGATGGGACAAAAACACTGAAGCTTTCTTT. It specifies CASSHGWDKNTEAFF.

This clonotype was found a few times. The V call is TRBV27, the J call TRBJ1-4, with D perhaps TRBD1 (5 bases). With 6 bases removed from V and 6 bases from J, the gap between germline ends came to 20 bases. The CDR3 is 16 residues long. The germline gives CDR1 MNHEY, CDR2 SMNVEV (reference sequence). In DNA form, the CDR3 reads TGTGCCAGCAGATCACTCTGGACTGGGGGTGATGAAAAACTGTTTTTT. The encoded protein is CASRSLWTGGDEKLFF.